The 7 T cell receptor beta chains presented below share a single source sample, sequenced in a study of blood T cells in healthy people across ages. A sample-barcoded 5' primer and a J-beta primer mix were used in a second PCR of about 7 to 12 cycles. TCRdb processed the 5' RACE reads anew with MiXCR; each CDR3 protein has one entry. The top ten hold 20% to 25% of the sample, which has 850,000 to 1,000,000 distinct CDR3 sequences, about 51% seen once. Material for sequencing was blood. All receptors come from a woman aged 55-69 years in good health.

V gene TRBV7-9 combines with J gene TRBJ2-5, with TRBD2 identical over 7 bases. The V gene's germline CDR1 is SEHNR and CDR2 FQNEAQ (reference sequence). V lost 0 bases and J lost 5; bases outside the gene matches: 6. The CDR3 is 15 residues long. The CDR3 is CASSLARGVGETQYF. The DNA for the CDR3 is TGTGCCAGCAGCTTAGCCCGGGGGGTGGGGGAGACCCAGTACTTC.

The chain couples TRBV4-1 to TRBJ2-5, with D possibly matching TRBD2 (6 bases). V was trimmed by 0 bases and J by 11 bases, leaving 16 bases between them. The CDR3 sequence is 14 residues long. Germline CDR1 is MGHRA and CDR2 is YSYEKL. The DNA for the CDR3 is TGCGCCAGCAGCCAAGATGCGGGGCCCAATGAGCAGTACTTC. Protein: CASSQDAGPNEQYF.

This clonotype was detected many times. The CDR3: CSVRLLGRSNEQYF. In DNA, the CDR3 is TGCAGCGTCCGCCTGCTTGGACGGTCCAACGAGCAGTACTTC. The gene calls are TRBV29-1 and TRBJ2-7; D unresolved. CDR1 SQVTM and CDR2 ANQGSEA come from the germline V gene. V was cut by 6 bases and J by 5 bases, with 20 bases left in between. The CDR3 is 14 amino acids.

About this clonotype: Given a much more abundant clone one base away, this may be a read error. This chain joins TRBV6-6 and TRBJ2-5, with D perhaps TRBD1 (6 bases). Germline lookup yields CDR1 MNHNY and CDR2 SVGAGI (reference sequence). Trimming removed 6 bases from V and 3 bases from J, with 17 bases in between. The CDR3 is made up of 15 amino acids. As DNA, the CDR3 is TGTGCCAGCAGCCGGTTGGGGGACATAAAAGAGACCCAGTACTTC. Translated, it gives CASSRLGDIKETQYF.

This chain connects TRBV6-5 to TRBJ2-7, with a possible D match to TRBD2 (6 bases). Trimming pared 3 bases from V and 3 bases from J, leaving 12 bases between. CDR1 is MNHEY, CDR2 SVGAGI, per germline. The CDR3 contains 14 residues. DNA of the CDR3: TGTGCCAGCAGTTATGGTGGGACTGGCTACGAGCAGTACTTC. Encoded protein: CASSYGGTGYEQYF.

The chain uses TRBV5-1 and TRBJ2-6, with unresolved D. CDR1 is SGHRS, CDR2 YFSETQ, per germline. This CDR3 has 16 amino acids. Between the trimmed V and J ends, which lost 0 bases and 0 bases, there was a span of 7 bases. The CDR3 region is CASSLGVYSGANVLTF. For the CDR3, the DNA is TGCGCCAGCAGCTTGGGAGTATACTCTGGGGCCAACGTCCTGACTTTC. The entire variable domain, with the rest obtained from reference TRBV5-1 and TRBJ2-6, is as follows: KAGVTQTPRYLIKTRGQQVTLSCSPISGHRSVSWYQQTPGQGLQFLFEYFSETQRNKGNFPGRFSGRQFSNSRSEMNVSTLELGDSALYLCASSLGVYSGANVLTFGAGSRLTVL.

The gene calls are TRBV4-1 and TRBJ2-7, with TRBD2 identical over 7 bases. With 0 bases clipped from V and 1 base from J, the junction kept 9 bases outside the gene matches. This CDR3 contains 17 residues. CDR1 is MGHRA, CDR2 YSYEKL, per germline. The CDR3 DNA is TGCGCCAGCAGCCAAGATGAGGCTAGCGGATTGTCCTACGAGCAGTACTTC. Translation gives CASSQDEASGLSYEQYF.